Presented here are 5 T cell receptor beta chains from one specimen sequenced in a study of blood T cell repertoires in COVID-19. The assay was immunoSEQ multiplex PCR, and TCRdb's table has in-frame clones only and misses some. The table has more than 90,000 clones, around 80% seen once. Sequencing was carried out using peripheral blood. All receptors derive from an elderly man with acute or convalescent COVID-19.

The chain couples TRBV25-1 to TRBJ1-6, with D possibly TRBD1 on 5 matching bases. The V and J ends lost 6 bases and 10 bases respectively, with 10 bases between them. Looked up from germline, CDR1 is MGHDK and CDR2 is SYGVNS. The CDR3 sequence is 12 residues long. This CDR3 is CASREGNSPLHF. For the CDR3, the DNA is TGTGCCAGCAGGGAGGGGAACTCACCCCTCCACTTT.

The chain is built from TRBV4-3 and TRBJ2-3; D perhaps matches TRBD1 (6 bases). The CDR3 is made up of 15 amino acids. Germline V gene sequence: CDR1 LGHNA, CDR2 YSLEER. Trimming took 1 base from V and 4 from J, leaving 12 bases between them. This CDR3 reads CASSQGGNRADTQYF. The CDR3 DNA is TGCGCCAGCAGCCAAGGAGGAAACAGGGCAGATACGCAGTATTTT.

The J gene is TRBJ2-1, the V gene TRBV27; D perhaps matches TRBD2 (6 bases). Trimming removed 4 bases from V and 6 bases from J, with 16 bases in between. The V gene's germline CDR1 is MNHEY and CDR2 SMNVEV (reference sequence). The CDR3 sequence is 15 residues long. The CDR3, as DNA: TGTGCCAGCAGTTCACGCAGGACGGGAGTCAATGAGCAGTTCTTC. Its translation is CASSSRRTGVNEQFF.

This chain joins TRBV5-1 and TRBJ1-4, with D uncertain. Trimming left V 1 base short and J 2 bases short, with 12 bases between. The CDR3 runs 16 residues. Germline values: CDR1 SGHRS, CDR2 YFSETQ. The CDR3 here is CASSLSTAATNEKLFF. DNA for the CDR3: TGCGCCAGCAGCTTGTCCACGGCAGCGACTAATGAAAAACTGTTTTTT.

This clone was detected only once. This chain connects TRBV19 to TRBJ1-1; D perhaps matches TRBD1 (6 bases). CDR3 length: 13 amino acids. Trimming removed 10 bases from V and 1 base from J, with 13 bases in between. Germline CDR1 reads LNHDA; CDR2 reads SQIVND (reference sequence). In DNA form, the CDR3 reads TGTGCCACCCGACAGGCCCCGAACACTGAAGCTTTCTTT. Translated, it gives CATRQAPNTEAFF.